These 26 T cell receptor beta chains originate from one sample sequenced in a study of shared clonotypes between healthy human individuals. Here immunoSEQ multiplex PCR was the method, and the copy in TCRdb shows in-frame clones only, minus some. The sample has millions of clones; about 93% are singletons. Naive-designated CD8 cells lacked CD45RO, were positively enriched for CCR7, and omitted terminally differentiated effector memory CD45RA+ cells. The sequencing input was naive CD8+ T cells from PBMCs. These receptors originate from a man in his late teens or twenties in good health. Some clones in this sample may be carry-over from other donors' samples.

This clone was found a few times. The chain carries TRBV27 and TRBJ1-1; possible D gene TRBD1, 6 bases. V was shortened by 2 bases and J by 1 base, with 8 bases between the two germline ends. Germline-derived CDR1 and CDR2 are MNHEY and SMNVEV (reference sequence). The CDR3 covers 14 residues. CDR3 in amino acids: CASSLRGANTEAFF. The CDR3 coding sequence is TGTGCCAGCAGTTTAAGGGGGGCGAACACTGAAGCTTTCTTT.

The J gene is TRBJ2-7, the V gene TRBV14, with D tentatively TRBD1 (6 bases). Trimming stripped 2 bases from V and 4 bases from J, with 18 bases between. CDR3 length: 16 amino acids. The germline V gene has CDR1 SGHDN and CDR2 FVKESK. CDR3 loop: CASSQTLGALGYEQYF. The CDR3 bases are TGTGCCAGCAGCCAAACGTTGGGGGCTTTGGGTTACGAGCAGTACTTC.

The rearrangement links TRBV28 to TRBJ1-2, with a tentative D call TRBD1 (5 bases). The CDR3 contains 14 residues. Germline CDR1 MDHEN, CDR2 SYDVKM. V was shortened by 5 bases and J by 0 bases, with 10 bases between the two germline ends. The CDR3 reads CASSPWGSNYGYTF. Written as DNA, the CDR3 is TGTGCCAGCAGTCCATGGGGGTCTAACTATGGCTACACCTTC.

This rearrangement joins TRBV19 to TRBJ2-1, with D uncertain. This CDR3 has 15 residues. V lost 3 bases and J lost 6, with 15 bases in between. Looked up from germline, CDR1 is LNHDA and CDR2 is SQIVND (reference sequence). The CDR3 reads CASSMRREAFNEQFF. The CDR3 DNA sequence: TGTGCCAGTAGTATGCGTAGGGAAGCCTTCAATGAGCAGTTCTTC.

The V gene is TRBV5-8, the J gene TRBJ2-2; 10 bases match TRBD2. The germline CDR1 and CDR2 sequences are SGHTS and YDEGEE. This CDR3 has 16 amino acids. V was clipped by 2 bases and J by 1 base; unmatched bases: 2. The CDR3 nucleotides are TGTGCCAGCAGCTTTACTAGCGGGGAGAACACCGGGGAGCTGTTTTTT. The encoded protein is CASSFTSGENTGELFF.

The chain employs TRBV27 and TRBJ2-7, with 8 nucleotides matching TRBD1. This CDR3 comprises 16 residues. V was clipped by 5 bases and J by 0 bases; unmatched bases: 9. Looked up from germline, CDR1 is MNHEY and CDR2 is SMNVEV (reference sequence). The CDR3 region is CASSTHRGKSSYEQYF. CDR3 bases: TGTGCCAGCAGTACCCACAGGGGGAAGAGCTCCTACGAGCAGTACTTC.

This clone showed up just a few times. The J gene is TRBJ1-1, the V gene TRBV28; no clear D. The ends were cut back, 6 bases at V and 4 bases at J, with 18 bases in the middle. There are 15 residues in the CDR3. Germline V gene lookup returns CDR1 MDHEN and CDR2 SYDVKM. This CDR3 is CASRSVMDSITEAFF. CDR3 DNA: TGTGCCAGCAGATCCGTTATGGACTCAATCACTGAAGCTTTCTTT.

The chain links TRBV2 to TRBJ2-7, with TRBD1 as a possible D gene (6 bases). The CDR3 consists of 12 residues. Germline values: CDR1 SNHLY, CDR2 FYNNEI. V was pared by 7 bases and J by 4 bases, with 11 bases between. The CDR3 is CASISRGYEQYF. DNA for the CDR3: TGTGCCAGCATTAGTAGGGGGTACGAGCAGTACTTC. The variable domain in full, with the rest retrieved from reference TRBV2 and TRBJ2-7, is EPEVTQTPSHQVTQMGQEVILRCVPISNHLYFYWYRQILGQKVEFLVSFYNNEISEKSEIFDDQFSVERPDGSNFTLKIRSTKLEDSAMYFCASISRGYEQYFGPGTRLTVT.

This clone was seen a few times. This chain joins TRBV7-6 and TRBJ1-1, with D unclear. This CDR3 region has 13 residues. Trimming shortened V by 9 bases and J by 0 bases, and 11 bases separated the two germline ends. Germline-derived CDR1 and CDR2 are SGHVS and FNYEAQ. Here the CDR3 reads CASSHNLNTEAFF. In DNA form, the CDR3 reads TGTGCCAGTTCCCATAACTTGAACACTGAAGCTTTCTTT.

This sequence joins TRBV6-1 and TRBJ2-7, with D possibly being TRBD1 (5 bases). The length of the CDR3 is 16 residues. CDR1 and CDR2 from the germline V gene are MNHNS and SASEGT. V gave up 5 bases and J gave up 4 bases, with 21 bases separating them. CDR3 sequence: CASSKGQALVPYEQYF. The CDR3 bases are TGTGCCAGCAGTAAAGGACAAGCTCTCGTACCATACGAGCAGTACTTC.

J is TRBJ2-5 and V is TRBV4-3; TRBD2 matches 8 bases. Germline CDR1 reads LGHNA; CDR2 reads YSLEER. The length of the CDR3 is 16 residues. The V and J ends lost 4 bases and 3 bases, in that order; junction bases with no gene match: 10. Here the CDR3 DNA reads TGCGCCAGCAGCCCCGGACTAGCCAGTTTTAAAGAGACCCAGTACTTC. It translates to CASSPGLASFKETQYF.

J is TRBJ2-3 and V is TRBV5-1; D tentatively fits TRBD1 or TRBD2 (5 bases each). Germline values: CDR1 SGHRS, CDR2 YFSETQ. The ends were cut back, 7 bases at V and 2 bases at J, with 26 bases in the middle. This CDR3 comprises 18 residues. The CDR3 DNA reads TGCGCCAGCTGCAGGGTCTCCTTAGTGGGAGAGCACACAGATACGCAGTATTTT. Protein sequence: CASCRVSLVGEHTDTQYF.

The CDR3 sequence: CASREREGVAGAREQFF. The DNA for the CDR3 is TGTGCCAGCAGGGAAAGGGAAGGGGTAGCGGGAGCGCGTGAGCAGTTCTTC. The chain recombines TRBV6-1 with TRBJ2-1; 9 bases are shared with TRBD2. Germline V lookup: CDR1 MNHNS, CDR2 SASEGT. V lost 6 bases, J lost 9 bases, and 18 bases stayed unmatched. This CDR3 is built from 17 residues.

The chain carries TRBV19 and TRBJ2-6; D might be TRBD1 or TRBD2, each matching 5 bases. V was pared by 5 bases and J by 0 bases, with 14 bases between. Germline-derived CDR1 and CDR2 are LNHDA and SQIVND (reference sequence). CDR3 size: 17 residues. CDR3: CASSVPYGGSGANVLTF. In nucleotides, the CDR3 is TGTGCCAGTAGTGTACCCTATGGGGGCTCTGGGGCCAACGTCCTGACTTTC.

The genes are TRBV11-2 and TRBJ2-2; D unclear. Trimming pared 1 base from V and 0 bases from J, leaving 3 bases between. This CDR3 contains 14 residues. The germline gives CDR1 SGHAT, CDR2 FQNNGV. CDR3 loop: CASSLGPNTGELFF. CDR3 bases: TGTGCCAGCAGCTTAGGCCCGAACACCGGGGAGCTGTTTTTT.

The chain carries TRBV7-2 and TRBJ1-3, with 7 bases that match TRBD1. The germline CDR1 and CDR2 sequences are SGHTA and FQGNSA. This CDR3 region has 17 residues. Trimming at V came to 5 bases and at J to 2 bases, leaving 12 bases not matched to a gene. CDR3 bases: TGTGCCAGCAGCCATAAATTTGACAGGGTCCCTGGAAACACCATATATTTT. Amino acid sequence: CASSHKFDRVPGNTIYF.

The rearrangement links TRBV27 to TRBJ2-5; 13 positions agree with TRBD2. The CDR3 length is 15 residues. V lost 8 bases to trimming and J lost 5 bases; unmatched junction nucleotides: 8. The germline gives CDR1 MNHEY, CDR2 SMNVEV (reference sequence). This CDR3 reads CASGGLAGPRETQYF. DNA for the CDR3: TGTGCCAGCGGGGGACTAGCGGGGCCCCGTGAGACCCAGTACTTC.

This clone showed up just a few times. This chain uses TRBV30 with TRBJ2-7; the D is unclear. The germline gives CDR1 GTSNPN, CDR2 SVGIG (reference sequence). The CDR3 is 13 amino acids. V lost 4 bases to trimming and J lost 3 bases, with 13 bases between them. CDR3 loop: CAWTNPLSYEQYF. CDR3 sequence (DNA): TGTGCCTGGACCAACCCCCTTAGCTACGAGCAGTACTTC. Full variable domain (missing parts from reference TRBV30 and TRBJ2-7): SQTIHQWPATLVQPVGSPLSLECTVEGTSNPNLYWYRQAAGRGLQLLFYSVGIGQISSEVPQNLSASRPQDRQFILSSKKLLLSDSGFYLCAWTNPLSYEQYFGPGTRLTVT.

This chain links TRBV4-1 with TRBJ1-2; 12 bases map to TRBD1. CDR3 size: 18 residues. Germline values: CDR1 MGHRA, CDR2 YSYEKL. Losses at the gene ends were 3 bases for V and 3 bases for J; bases not matched to a gene: 11. Written as DNA, the CDR3 is TGCGCCAGCAGCCAGGCCCACCGGGACAGGGGGCGTCACTATGGCTACACCTTC. Protein product: CASSQAHRDRGRHYGYTF.

The chain carries TRBV4-2 and TRBJ1-4; TRBD1 matches 9 bases. This CDR3 is built from 14 residues. V dropped 4 bases and J dropped 7; count of bases not matched to a gene: 4. Germline V gene lookup returns CDR1 LGHNA and CDR2 YNFKEQ. This CDR3 reads CASSLDRGGEKLFF. The CDR3 DNA is TGTGCCAGCAGCCTAGACAGGGGGGGTGAAAAACTGTTTTTT.

Here the CDR3 DNA reads TGTGCCAGCAGCTCAGACGGACAGGCTGAAAACGAGCAGTACTTC. It codes for CASSSDGQAENEQYF. The rearrangement uses TRBV5-8 and TRBJ2-7; 7 bases agree with TRBD1. Germline values: CDR1 SGHTS, CDR2 YDEGEE. V trimming: 3 bases; J trimming: 5 bases; junction bases outside the gene matches: 11. The CDR3 runs to 15 residues.

The chain's CDR3 is CASSISGASYEQYF. CDR3 sequence (DNA): TGCGCCAGCAGCATTAGCGGGGCCTCCTACGAGCAGTACTTC. The rearrangement links TRBV5-1 to TRBJ2-7, with 8 bases that match TRBD2. This CDR3 region has 14 residues. V lost 4 bases, J lost 0 bases, and 3 bases stayed unmatched. In germline, CDR1 is SGHRS, CDR2 YFSETQ.

The J gene is TRBJ2-3, the V gene TRBV27; 10 nucleotides match TRBD1. The trim removed 5 bases at V and 0 bases at J, leaving 8 bases unmatched. The CDR3 contains 17 residues. CDR1 and CDR2 from the germline V gene are MNHEY and SMNVEV (reference sequence). CDR3 region: CASSLRDRGTSTDTQYF. The DNA for the CDR3 is TGTGCCAGCAGTCTACGGGACAGGGGCACTAGCACAGATACGCAGTATTTT.

The J gene is TRBJ2-7, the V gene TRBV7-9; D is perhaps TRBD2 (7 bases). V shed 4 bases and J shed 3 bases, with 19 bases lying between them. This CDR3 comprises 16 residues. Germline CDR1 is SEHNR and CDR2 is FQNEAQ (reference sequence). The CDR3 region has the DNA TGTGCCAGCAGCTCCGAGGGGGGGGCCACCTTCTACGAGCAGTACTTC. It is translated as CASSSEGGATFYEQYF.

The chain couples TRBV5-4 to TRBJ1-2; TRBD1 matches 7 bases. The CDR3 sequence is 13 residues long. Germline V lookup: CDR1 SGHNT, CDR2 YYREEE (reference sequence). The V segment lost 4 bases and the J segment 3 bases; nucleotides outside the gene matches: 3. CDR3: CASSQDRDYGYTF. The CDR3 nucleotides read TGTGCCAGCAGCCAAGACAGGGACTATGGCTACACCTTC.

A single count supports this clone. The V gene is TRBV6-1, the J gene TRBJ2-1, with 7 positions matching TRBD1. Germline V CDR1 and CDR2: MNHNS, SASEGT. The CDR3 has 14 amino acids. Germline trimming cut 6 bases from V and 7 bases from J; bases unmatched to any gene: 9. The CDR3 spells CASRTGVSDNEQFF. DNA of the CDR3: TGTGCCAGCAGAACAGGGGTTTCGGATAATGAGCAGTTCTTC.